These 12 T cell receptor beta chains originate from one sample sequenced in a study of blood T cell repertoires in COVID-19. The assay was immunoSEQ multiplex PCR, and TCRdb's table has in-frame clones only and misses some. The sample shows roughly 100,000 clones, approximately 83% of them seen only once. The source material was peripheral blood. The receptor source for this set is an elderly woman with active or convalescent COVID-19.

Here the CDR3 reads CASRDSHSGNTIYF. The CDR3 DNA is TGTGCCAGTAGGGACAGTCACTCTGGAAACACCATATATTTT. V is TRBV19 and J is TRBJ1-3, with D maybe TRBD1 (6 bases). Looked up from germline, CDR1 is LNHDA and CDR2 is SQIVND (reference sequence). V lost 6 bases and J 0 bases, leaving 9 bases between the germline ends. The CDR3 loop spans 14 amino acids. Supplemented by reference TRBV19 and TRBJ1-3, the full variable domain reads DGGITQSPKYLFRKEGQNVTLSCEQNLNHDAMYWYRQDPGQGLRLIYYSQIVNDFQKGDIAEGYSVSREKKESFPLTVTSAQKNPTAFYLCASRDSHSGNTIYFGEGSWLTVV.

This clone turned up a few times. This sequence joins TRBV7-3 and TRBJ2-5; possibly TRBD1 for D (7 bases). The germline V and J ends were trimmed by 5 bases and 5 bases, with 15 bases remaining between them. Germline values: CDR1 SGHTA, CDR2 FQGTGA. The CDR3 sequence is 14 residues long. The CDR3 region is CASSPTGAGETQYF. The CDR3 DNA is TGTGCCAGCAGCCCTACAGGGGCGGGGGAGACCCAGTACTTC.

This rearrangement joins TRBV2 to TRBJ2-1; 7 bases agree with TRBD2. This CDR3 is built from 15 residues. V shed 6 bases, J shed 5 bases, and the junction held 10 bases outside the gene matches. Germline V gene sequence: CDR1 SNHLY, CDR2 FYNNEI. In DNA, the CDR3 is TGTGCCAGCAGACCCACTAGCGCGGGGGACAATGAGCAGTTCTTC. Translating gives CASRPTSAGDNEQFF.

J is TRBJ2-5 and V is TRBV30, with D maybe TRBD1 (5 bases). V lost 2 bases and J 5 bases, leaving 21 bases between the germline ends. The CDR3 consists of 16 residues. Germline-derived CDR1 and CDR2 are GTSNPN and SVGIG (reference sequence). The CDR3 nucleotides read TGTGCCTGGAGTCTCCATCCGACAGCCGTCGGGGAGACCCAGTACTTC. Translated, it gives CAWSLHPTAVGETQYF. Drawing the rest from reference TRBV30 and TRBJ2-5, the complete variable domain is SQTIHQWPATLVQPVGSPLSLECTVEGTSNPNLYWYRQAAGRGLQLLFYSVGIGQISSEVPQNLSASRPQDRQFILSSKKLLLSDSGFYLCAWSLHPTAVGETQYFGPGTRLLVL.

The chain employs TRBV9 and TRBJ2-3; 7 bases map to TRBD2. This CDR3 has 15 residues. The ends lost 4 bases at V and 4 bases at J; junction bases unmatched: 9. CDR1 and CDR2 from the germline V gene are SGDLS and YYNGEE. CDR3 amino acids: CASSSRGEGADTQYF. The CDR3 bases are TGTGCCAGCAGCTCCCGTGGGGAGGGTGCAGATACGCAGTATTTT.

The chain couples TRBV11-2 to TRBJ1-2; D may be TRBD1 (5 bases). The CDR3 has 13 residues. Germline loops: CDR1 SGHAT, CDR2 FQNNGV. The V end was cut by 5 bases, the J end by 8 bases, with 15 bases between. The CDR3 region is CASSPPGRTGYTF. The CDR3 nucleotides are TGTGCCAGCAGCCCCCCGGGCCGGACAGGCTACACCTTC.

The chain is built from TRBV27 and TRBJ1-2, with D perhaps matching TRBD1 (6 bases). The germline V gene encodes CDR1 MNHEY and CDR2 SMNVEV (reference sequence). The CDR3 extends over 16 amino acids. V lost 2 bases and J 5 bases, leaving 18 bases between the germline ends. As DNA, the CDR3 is TGTGCCAGCAGTTTAATTGGTGGACAGCCTTTATATGGCTACACCTTC. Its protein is CASSLIGGQPLYGYTF.

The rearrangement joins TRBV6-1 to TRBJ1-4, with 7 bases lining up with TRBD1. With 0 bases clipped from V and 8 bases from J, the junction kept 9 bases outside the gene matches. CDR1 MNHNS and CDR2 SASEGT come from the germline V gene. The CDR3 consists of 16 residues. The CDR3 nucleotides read TGTGCCAGCAGTGAAGCGGTGGCAGGGGGAAGGGAAAAACTGTTTTTT. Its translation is CASSEAVAGGREKLFF.

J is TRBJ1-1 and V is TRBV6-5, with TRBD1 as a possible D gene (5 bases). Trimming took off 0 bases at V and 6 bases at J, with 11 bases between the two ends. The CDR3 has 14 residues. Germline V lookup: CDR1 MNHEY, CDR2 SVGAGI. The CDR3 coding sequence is TGTGCCAGCAGTTACTCCCAGGGAAACCCTGAAGCTTTCTTT. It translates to CASSYSQGNPEAFF.

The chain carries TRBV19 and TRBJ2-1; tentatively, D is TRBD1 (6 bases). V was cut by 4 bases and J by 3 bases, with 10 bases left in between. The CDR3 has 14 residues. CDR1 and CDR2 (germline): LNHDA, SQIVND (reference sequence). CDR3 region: CASSTTDSYNEQFF. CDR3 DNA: TGTGCCAGTAGTACTACGGACAGCTACAATGAGCAGTTCTTC.

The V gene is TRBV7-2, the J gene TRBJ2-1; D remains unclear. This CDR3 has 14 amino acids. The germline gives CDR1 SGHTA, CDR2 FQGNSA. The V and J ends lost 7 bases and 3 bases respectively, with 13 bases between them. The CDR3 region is CASTPQTIYNEQFF. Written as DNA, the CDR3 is TGTGCCAGCACCCCCCAGACAATCTACAATGAGCAGTTCTTC.

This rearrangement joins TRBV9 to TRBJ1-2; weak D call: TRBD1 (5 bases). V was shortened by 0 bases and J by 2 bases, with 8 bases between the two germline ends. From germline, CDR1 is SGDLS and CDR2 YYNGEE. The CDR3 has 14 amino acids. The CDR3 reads CASSVGQFNYGYTF. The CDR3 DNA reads TGTGCCAGCAGCGTAGGACAGTTCAACTATGGCTACACCTTC.